This T cell receptor beta chain was sequenced for a study of T cells in Graves' hyperthyroidism and ophthalmopathy. Study findings and constraints: Most thyroid clonotypes expanded above 0.001 were also detected in blood. A model of 13 V-J pairs discriminated ophthalmopathy from stable hyperthyroidism.

In this sample, this clonotype turned up many times. The antigen is not known. What was amplified from RNA transcripts were TCR beta CDR3 regions. Carried out on the TCR CDR3, a first-round RT-PCR used the HTBI primer set. Each CDR3 protein is one row after TCRdb ran MiXCR on the multiplex PCR reads. The sample includes approximately 640,000 distinct CDR3 sequences, approximately 15% of them seen just once. Uncontrolled infection, other autoimmune disease, pregnancy and lactation each barred patients from inclusion. Source material: blood. The clonotype originates from a man aged 45-65 years with Graves' hyperthyroidism.

CDR3 DNA: TGTGCCAGTACCGTGGAACAGTTGGCGAACACTGAAGCTTTCTTT. As protein: CASTVEQLANTEAFF. This chain joins TRBV19 and TRBJ1-1; D uncertain. V shed 7 bases and J shed 1 base, with 16 bases lying between them. This CDR3 spans 15 amino acids. The germline V gene encodes CDR1 LNHDA and CDR2 SQIVND (reference sequence).